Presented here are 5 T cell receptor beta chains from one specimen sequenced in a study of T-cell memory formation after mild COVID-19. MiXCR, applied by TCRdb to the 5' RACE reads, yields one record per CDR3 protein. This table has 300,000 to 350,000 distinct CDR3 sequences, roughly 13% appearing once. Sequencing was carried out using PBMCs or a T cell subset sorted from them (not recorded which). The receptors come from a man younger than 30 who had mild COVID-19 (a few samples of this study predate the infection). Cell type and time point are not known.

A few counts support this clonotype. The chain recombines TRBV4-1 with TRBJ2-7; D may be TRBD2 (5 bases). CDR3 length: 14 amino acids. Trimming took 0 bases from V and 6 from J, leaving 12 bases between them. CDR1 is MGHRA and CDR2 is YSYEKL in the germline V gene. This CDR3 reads CASSQEPTRIEQYF. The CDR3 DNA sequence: TGCGCCAGCAGCCAAGAACCTACTAGAATCGAGCAGTACTTC.

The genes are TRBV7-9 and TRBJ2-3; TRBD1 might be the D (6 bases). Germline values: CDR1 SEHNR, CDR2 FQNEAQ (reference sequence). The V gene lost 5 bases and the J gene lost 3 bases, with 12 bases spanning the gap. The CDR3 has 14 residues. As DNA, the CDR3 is TGTGCCAGCAGCCCAAGCCAGGGGACAGATACGCAGTATTTT. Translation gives CASSPSQGTDTQYF.

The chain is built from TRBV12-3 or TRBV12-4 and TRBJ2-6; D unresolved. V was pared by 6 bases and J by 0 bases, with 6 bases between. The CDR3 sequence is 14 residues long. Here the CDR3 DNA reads TGTGCCAGCAGCTTCATCTCTGGGGCCAACGTCCTGACTTTC. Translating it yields CASSFISGANVLTF.

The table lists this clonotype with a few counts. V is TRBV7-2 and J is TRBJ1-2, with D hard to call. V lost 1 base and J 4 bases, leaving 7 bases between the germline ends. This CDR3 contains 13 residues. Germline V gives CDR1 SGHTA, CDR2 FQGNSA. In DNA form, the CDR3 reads TGTGCCAGCAGCTTAGAGGCGGCCTATGGCTACACCTTC. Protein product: CASSLEAAYGYTF.

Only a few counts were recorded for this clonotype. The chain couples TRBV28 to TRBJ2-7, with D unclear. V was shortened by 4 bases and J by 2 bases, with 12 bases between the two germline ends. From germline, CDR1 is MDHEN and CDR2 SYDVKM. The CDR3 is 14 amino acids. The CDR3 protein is CASSSPAGPYEQYF. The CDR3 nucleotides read TGTGCCAGCAGTTCTCCAGCTGGGCCCTACGAGCAGTACTTC.